Listed below are T cell receptor beta chains from one sample, sequenced in a study of cytomegalovirus exposure and HLA in healthy donors. Some clones are missing from TCRdb's copy, which holds only in-frame ones; the method was immunoSEQ multiplex PCR. The table has about 170,000 clones, roughly 84% seen once. Sequenced: PBMCs. Every receptor here comes from a man aged 18 to 29 in good health and CMV-seropositive. Each CDR3 is given with its conserved first and last residue. The D gene is left open where the match is weak. Clone size is stated in some rows and not others, as once, few, many or a class when expanded.

v_gene: TRBV9; j_gene: TRBJ2-1; abundance: .; d_gene: TRBD2; CDR3nt: TGTGCCAGCAGCGTAGGGACTAGCGCCTACAATGAGCAGTTCTTC; CDR3aa: CASSVGTSAYNEQFF
v_gene: TRBV5-1; j_gene: TRBJ2-3; abundance: .; d_gene: .; CDR3nt: TGCGCCAGCAGCTTAAGGACTGATAAATCGGATACGCAGTATTTT; CDR3aa: CASSLRTDKSDTQYF
v_gene: TRBV5-1; j_gene: TRBJ1-1; abundance: few; d_gene: .; CDR3nt: TGCGCCAGCAGCTTGTCGGGGGGGGCGATTCTGGACACTGAAGCTTTCTTT; CDR3aa: CASSLSGGAILDTEAFF
v_gene: TRBV5-1; j_gene: TRBJ2-7; abundance: once; d_gene: TRBD2; CDR3nt: TGCGCCAGCAGCCTGGGGGAATACGGGACTAGCTCCGAGCAGTACTTC; CDR3aa: CASSLGEYGTSSEQYF
v_gene: TRBV6-1; j_gene: TRBJ1-2; abundance: .; d_gene: .; CDR3nt: TGTGCCAGCTTCCCGAGCGGCAGGGGAGGGGGCTACACCTTC; CDR3aa: CASFPSGRGGGYTF
v_gene: TRBV30; j_gene: TRBJ2-7; abundance: .; d_gene: TRBD1; CDR3nt: TGTGCCTGGAGTGGCACAGGGGGAGACGAGCAGTACTTC; CDR3aa: CAWSGTGGDEQYF
v_gene: TRBV19; j_gene: TRBJ1-5; abundance: .; d_gene: .; CDR3nt: TGTGCCAGTAGTCTGTATCCTTATCAGCCCCAGCATTTT; CDR3aa: CASSLYPYQPQHF
v_gene: TRBV7-3; j_gene: TRBJ1-1; abundance: .; d_gene: .; CDR3nt: TGTGCCAGCAGCTTAGGCAGGAACACTGAAGCTTTCTTT; CDR3aa: CASSLGRNTEAFF
v_gene: TRBV29-1; j_gene: TRBJ1-2; abundance: .; d_gene: TRBD1; CDR3nt: TGCAGCGCCCGGGACAGTCGCATAGATGGCTACACCTTC; CDR3aa: CSARDSRIDGYTF
v_gene: TRBV27; j_gene: TRBJ1-6; abundance: .; d_gene: .; CDR3nt: TGTGCCAGCAGTTTTGACAGCTATAATTCACCCCTCCACTTT; CDR3aa: CASSFDSYNSPLHF
v_gene: TRBV6-1; j_gene: TRBJ1-2; abundance: .; d_gene: .; CDR3nt: TGTGCCAGCAGCCCCTTATGGGGGGGCGACGGCTACACCTTC; CDR3aa: CASSPLWGGDGYTF
v_gene: TRBV10-3; j_gene: TRBJ1-1; abundance: .; d_gene: .; CDR3nt: TGTGCCATCAGTGGACAGATGAACACTGAAGCTTTCTTT; CDR3aa: CAISGQMNTEAFF
v_gene: TRBV6-6; j_gene: TRBJ1-1; abundance: .; d_gene: TRBD1; CDR3nt: TGTGCCAGCTACAGGGGTGGGAACACTGAAGCTTTCTTT; CDR3aa: CASYRGGNTEAFF
v_gene: TRBV19; j_gene: TRBJ1-2; abundance: .; d_gene: .; CDR3nt: TGTGCCAGTACCGACCCGGGAGGGCTGAGTGGCTACACCTTC; CDR3aa: CASTDPGGLSGYTF
v_gene: TRBV4-1; j_gene: TRBJ2-7; abundance: .; d_gene: TRBD2; CDR3nt: TGCGCCAGCAGCCTAGGGACTAGCTACGAGCAGTACTTC; CDR3aa: CASSLGTSYEQYF
v_gene: TRBV7-9; j_gene: TRBJ2-7; abundance: .; d_gene: TRBD1; CDR3nt: TGTGCCAGCAGCTTGGGGGACAGGGGGCGATGGGAGCAGTACTTC; CDR3aa: CASSLGDRGRWEQYF
v_gene: TRBV19; j_gene: TRBJ1-5; abundance: once; d_gene: .; CDR3nt: TGTGCCAGTAAGTTCGACAGGTATAGCAATCAGCCCCAGCATTTT; CDR3aa: CASKFDRYSNQPQHF
v_gene: TRBV7-9; j_gene: TRBJ1-5; abundance: .; d_gene: .; CDR3nt: TGTGCCAGCAGCTCAGATGTGGATCAGCCCCAGCATTTT; CDR3aa: CASSSDVDQPQHF
v_gene: TRBV6-4; j_gene: TRBJ2-5; abundance: .; d_gene: TRBD2; CDR3nt: TGTGCCAGCAGTGAGACTAGCGGGGGGCTAGAGACCCAGTACTTC; CDR3aa: CASSETSGGLETQYF
v_gene: TRBV7-7; j_gene: TRBJ2-1; abundance: few; d_gene: .; CDR3nt: TGTGCTAGCAGCCCCTCCCTCGGCGGAGCCTACAATGAGCAGTTCTTC; CDR3aa: CASSPSLGGAYNEQFF
v_gene: TRBV6-5; j_gene: TRBJ1-1; abundance: once; d_gene: .; CDR3nt: TGTGCCAGCAGTTCGGGGGGGATGAACACTGAAGCTTTCTTT; CDR3aa: CASSSGGMNTEAFF
v_gene: TRBV5-4; j_gene: TRBJ2-1; abundance: .; d_gene: .; CDR3nt: TGTGCCAGCAGCCCCCGGGGAGACTATTTCAACAATGAGCAGTTCTTC; CDR3aa: CASSPRGDYFNNEQFF
v_gene: TRBV29-1; j_gene: TRBJ1-1; abundance: few; d_gene: .; CDR3nt: TGCAGCGTGGTTTCGGCAGGGAACACTGAAGCTTTCTTT; CDR3aa: CSVVSAGNTEAFF
v_gene: TRBV7-9; j_gene: TRBJ2-5; abundance: few; d_gene: .; CDR3nt: TGTGCCAGCAGCTTCTGGGGAGTAAAAGAGACCCAGTACTTC; CDR3aa: CASSFWGVKETQYF
v_gene: TRBV21-1; j_gene: TRBJ2-5; abundance: .; d_gene: .; CDR3nt: TGTGCCAGCAGCACAAGGACAGGGAAATTCGAAGAGACCCAGTACTTC; CDR3aa: CASSTRTGKFEETQYF
v_gene: TRBV9; j_gene: TRBJ1-1; abundance: once; d_gene: .; CDR3nt: TGTGCCAGCAGCGCCGGGGGTGGAGGTAGTGAAGCTTTCTTT; CDR3aa: CASSAGGGGSEAFF
v_gene: TRBV27; j_gene: TRBJ2-3; abundance: few; d_gene: .; CDR3nt: TGTGCCAGCAAGGGGCAGAACACAGATACGCAGTATTTT; CDR3aa: CASKGQNTDTQYF
v_gene: TRBV5-6; j_gene: TRBJ2-3; abundance: .; d_gene: TRBD2; CDR3nt: TGTGCCAGCAGCTTCACTAGCGGGGGACCTAGCACAGATACGCAATATTTT; CDR3aa: CASSFTSGGPSTDTQYF
v_gene: TRBV6-1; j_gene: TRBJ2-7; abundance: .; d_gene: TRBD1; CDR3nt: TGTGCCAGCAGTCAGACAGGGGCGGGGGAGCAGTACTTC; CDR3aa: CASSQTGAGEQYF
v_gene: TRBV30; j_gene: TRBJ1-1; abundance: .; d_gene: .; CDR3nt: TGTGCCTGGATCCGCGAGAACACTGAAGCTTTCTTT; CDR3aa: CAWIRENTEAFF
v_gene: TRBV7-2; j_gene: TRBJ2-1; abundance: .; d_gene: TRBD1; CDR3nt: TGTGCCAGCAGCTTCGGGGACAGCCGTAATGAGCAGTTCTTC; CDR3aa: CASSFGDSRNEQFF
v_gene: TRBV30; j_gene: TRBJ1-4; abundance: few; d_gene: TRBD1; CDR3nt: TGTGCCTGGAGTGTACAGGGGGAAAAACTGTTTTTT; CDR3aa: CAWSVQGEKLFF
v_gene: TRBV19; j_gene: TRBJ1-3; abundance: .; d_gene: .; CDR3nt: TGTGCCCCAATAACCCGCTGCCGGGGAAGAAGAAACACCATATATTTT; CDR3aa: CAPITRCRGRRNTIYF
v_gene: TRBV2; j_gene: TRBJ1-2; abundance: .; d_gene: TRBD1; CDR3nt: TGTGCCAGCAGTGTGGACAGGGATCCTCTAGGGGTCGGCTACACCTTC; CDR3aa: CASSVDRDPLGVGYTF
v_gene: TRBV7-9; j_gene: TRBJ2-2; abundance: .; d_gene: .; CDR3nt: TGTGCCAGCAGTTTACAGGGAGGCAGGGAGCTGTTTTTT; CDR3aa: CASSLQGGRELFF